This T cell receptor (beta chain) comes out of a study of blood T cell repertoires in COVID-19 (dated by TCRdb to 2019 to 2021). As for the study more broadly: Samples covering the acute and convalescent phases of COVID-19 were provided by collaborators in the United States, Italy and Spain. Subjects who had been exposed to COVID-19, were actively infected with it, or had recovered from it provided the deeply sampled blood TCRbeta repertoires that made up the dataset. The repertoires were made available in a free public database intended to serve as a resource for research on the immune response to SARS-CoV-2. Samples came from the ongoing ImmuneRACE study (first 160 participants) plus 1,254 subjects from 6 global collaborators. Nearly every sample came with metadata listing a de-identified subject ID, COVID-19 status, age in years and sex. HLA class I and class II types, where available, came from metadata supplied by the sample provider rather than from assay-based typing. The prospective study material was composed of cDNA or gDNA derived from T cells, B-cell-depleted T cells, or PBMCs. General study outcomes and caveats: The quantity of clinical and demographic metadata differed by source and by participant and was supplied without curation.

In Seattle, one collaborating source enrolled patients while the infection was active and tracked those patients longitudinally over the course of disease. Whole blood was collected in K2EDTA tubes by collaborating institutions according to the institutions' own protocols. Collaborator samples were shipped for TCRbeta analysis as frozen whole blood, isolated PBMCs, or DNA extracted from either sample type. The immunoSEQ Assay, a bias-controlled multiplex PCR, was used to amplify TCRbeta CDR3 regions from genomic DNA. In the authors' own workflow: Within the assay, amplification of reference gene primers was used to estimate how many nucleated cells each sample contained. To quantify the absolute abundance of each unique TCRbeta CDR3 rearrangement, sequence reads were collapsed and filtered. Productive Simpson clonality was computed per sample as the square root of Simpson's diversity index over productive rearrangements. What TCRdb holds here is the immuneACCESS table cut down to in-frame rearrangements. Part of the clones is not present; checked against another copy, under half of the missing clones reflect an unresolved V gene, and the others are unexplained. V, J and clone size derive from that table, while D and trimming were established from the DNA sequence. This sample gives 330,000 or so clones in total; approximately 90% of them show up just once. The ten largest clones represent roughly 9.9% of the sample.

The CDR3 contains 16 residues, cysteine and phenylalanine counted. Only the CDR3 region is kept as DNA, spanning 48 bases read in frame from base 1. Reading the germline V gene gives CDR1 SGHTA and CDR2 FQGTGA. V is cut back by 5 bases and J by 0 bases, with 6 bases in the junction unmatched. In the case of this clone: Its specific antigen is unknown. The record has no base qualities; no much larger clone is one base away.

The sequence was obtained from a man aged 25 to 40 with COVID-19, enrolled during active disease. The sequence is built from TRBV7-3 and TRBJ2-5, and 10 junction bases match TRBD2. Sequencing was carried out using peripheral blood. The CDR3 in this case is CASSQGLAAYQETQYF. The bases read TGTGCCAGCAGCCAAGGACTAGCGGCGTACCAAGAGACCCAGTACTTC.